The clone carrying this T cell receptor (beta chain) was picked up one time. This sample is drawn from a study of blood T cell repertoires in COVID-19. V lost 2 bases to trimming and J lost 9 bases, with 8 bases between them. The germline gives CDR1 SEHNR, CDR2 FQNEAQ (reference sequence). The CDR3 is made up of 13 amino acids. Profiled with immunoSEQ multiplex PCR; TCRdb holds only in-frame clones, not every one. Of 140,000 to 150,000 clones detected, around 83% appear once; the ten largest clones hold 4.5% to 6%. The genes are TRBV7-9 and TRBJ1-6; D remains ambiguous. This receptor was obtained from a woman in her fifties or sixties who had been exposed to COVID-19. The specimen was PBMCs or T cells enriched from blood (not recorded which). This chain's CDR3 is CASSLRGGSPLHF. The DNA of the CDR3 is TGTGCCAGCAGCTTACGGGGAGGTTCACCCCTCCACTTT.